The present entry profiles one T cell receptor (beta chain) with its context. Its antigen specificity is not known. Base qualities are not at hand, and no much larger clone is one base apart. Taken from cysteine to phenylalanine, the CDR3 has 15 residues. The DNA shown is the 45-base CDR3, in frame from base 1. The germline V gene supplies CDR1 SGHTA and CDR2 FQGNSA. Relative to germline, V is missing 4 bases and J is missing 4 bases, with 9 bases of the junction outside any gene match. This sample is drawn from a study of cytomegalovirus exposure and HLA in healthy donors (dated by TCRdb to 2016 to 2017). Some background on the complete study: According to an earlier analysis of 587 of the donors, some 180 million T cells yielded 95 million to 140 million unique TCR beta sequences and roughly 280 Gb of sequence data. Class I and class II HLA loci were covered by the typing at four-digit resolution. A later genetic analysis used genome-wide SNP genotypes for about 65% of the 666 donors, treating that subset as a discovery cohort. Across some 400 genotyped donors of the cohort, an average of about 240,000 unique TCR beta nucleotide sequences per donor were sequenced, and roughly 20% of those sequences were non-productive. In the later analysis, no new phenotypic data were used to find candidate immune exposures; instead, reliance was placed on TCR beta sequences and their occurrence across donors. An earlier analysis of approximately 640 of the donors applied high-throughput TCR beta sequencing to assess whether each TCR beta V gene segment acted as functional or pseudogenic. The study aimed to test whether signatures of past pathogen exposure could be identified by cataloging public T cell receptors. A separate validation cohort of roughly 130 different subjects was used in addition to the 666-subject first cohort. To predict cytomegalovirus infection status, the study combined high-throughput TCR immunosequencing, statistical association of individual TCRs with disease status, and machine learning. Every repertoire in the discovery cohort had been generated on one and the same sequencing platform. Donor age, sex, ethnicity and CMV serostatus were compiled together with the repertoire data. Roughly 300 gigabases of sequencing data and around 88 million unique TCR sequences made up an early release that covered about 640 HLA-typed donors. Using immunosequencing, the study profiled T cell repertoires from some 670 subjects and related those repertoires to cytomegalovirus serostatus. Typing coverage varied by locus: roughly 620-640 donors for A, B, C, DRB1 and DQB1; approximately 500 for DQA1; about 590 for DPA1; approximately 470 for DPB1. Roughly five DR-DQ haplotypes were handled as single units for association and clustering because linkage in the cohort was strong. In a later analysis, previously published TCR beta repertoires from 550 to 700 donors were re-analyzed and high-resolution HLA genotyping was added so that TCR occurrence patterns could be studied. The genetic ancestry cluster associated with self-reported Caucasian donors included around four fifths of the 300 to 450 genotyped donors. General conclusions and limits of the study: The authors suggested that the approach could potentially be generalized to other disease states and immunological phenotypes. A further reported finding was that TCR beta sequences accurately predicted the HLA-A and HLA-B alleles for most subjects in the first cohort. Only TCR beta chains were sequenced in this cohort, and the absence of alpha or paired-chain data limited detectable features. Because HLA typing was unavailable for some donors at each locus, only the typed subset was used in association tests. In vitro tests confirmed that a few of the cytomegalovirus-associated TCR beta chains recognize cytomegalovirus antigens. The classifier was reported to diagnose cytomegalovirus status with high specificity and sensitivity in both the original cohort and the validation cohort. Presence/absence analyses assumed roughly uniform sequencing depth across donors, an assumption that may not hold. In a later genetic analysis, a missense DCLRE1C variant was associated with V-gene and J-gene trimming of TCR beta chains, and the association was replicated in an independent cohort. Some IMGT-functional V segments, including TRBV6-2 and TRBV6-3, could not be told apart with the 87-base-pair reads, so those segments were excluded. A group of highly shared sequence variants was considered likely to be a technical artifact of the sequencing pipeline. Because counts were too low, roughly 16 rarely observed V segments, including chromosome 9 orphons, were excluded from the earlier analysis of several hundred of the donors. In a later analysis, HLA-associated TCR beta chains showed more clonal expansion and lower generation probabilities than non-associated chains that were equally common. In a later analysis, the rate of TCR association differed among HLA loci, with DRB1 alleles having the most associated TCRs and HLA-C alleles having the fewest. Linkage disequilibrium might explain the correlated functional status among segregating V segments, but an unknown experimental factor could not be excluded. A later analysis associated 17,000 or so TCR beta sequences with specific HLA alleles at a false discovery rate of 0.05. Most TCR sequences were observed very rarely across donors, whereas some public TCRs were present in many individuals. Several of the top co-occurrence clusters appeared to be linked to parvovirus B19, influenza, CMV and Epstein-Barr virus, according to a later analysis. Most CMV-associated TCR beta chains appeared to be HLA-restricted in a later analysis, and the HLA associations seemed to be driven largely by CMV exposure. In a later genetic analysis, fewer N-insertions in productive TCRs were reported among donors in an Asian-associated ancestry cluster than the approximately 710-donor mean. The only immune exposure information available for the cohort was CMV serostatus. In the study, around 160 TCR beta chains were listed as associated with cytomegalovirus. Broadly in line with IMGT annotations, most TCR beta V segments showed up in productive rearrangements about 87% or about 30% of the time in an earlier analysis of 587 of the donors. When HLA alleles, especially DR and DQ, strongly co-occurred, TCR associations were difficult to assign to individual alleles.

The method was the immunoSEQ multiplex PCR assay. For the multiplex PCR, a mixture combining 60 forward primers for TCR Vbeta segments and 13 reverse primers for TCR Jbeta segments was used. A multiplex PCR assay on genomic DNA amplified the CDR3 region of rearranged TCR beta genes. On the Illumina HiSeq System, the amplified TCR beta libraries were sequenced as 87-base-pair reads. The authors' analysis ran thus. In a later analysis, some 80 million unique TCR beta chains were counted across the roughly 610 repertoires, and approximately 11 million of these chains were shared by at least two donors. To remove PCR and sequencing errors, raw reads were error-corrected and collapsed into unique sequences using a nearest-neighbor algorithm that merged closely related sequences. V, D and J gene segments were assigned by aligning CDR3 sequences to IMGT reference sequences. For a sequence to be retained, a match of at least six nucleotides was required to both a V gene segment and a J gene segment. A rearrangement was called productive if the CDR3 had no stop codons and remained in frame with V and J, and every other rearrangement was called non-productive. CDR3 was defined by IMGT convention, running from the second conserved V-encoded cysteine to the conserved J-encoded phenylalanine. The earlier analysis of a few hundred of the donors excluded sequences that lacked an unambiguous match to a single V gene segment. In an earlier analysis of roughly 500 of the donors, V segments were called functional above 56.7% productive rearrangements and were called segregating when the between-donor standard deviation exceeded 5%. A statistical classification framework was built to diagnose cytomegalovirus status from the catalog of TCR beta chain sequences. In a later analysis, TCR nucleotide sequences were compared against IMGT/GENE-DB human TR gene sequences so that V and J genes could be assigned. The TCRdist pipeline was used in a later analysis to assign CDR3 sequences and most-parsimonious VDJ recombination scenarios. In a later analysis, every TCR beta chain was defined by the combination of its CDR3 amino acid sequence and its V-gene family, and reads without a unique V-gene family were dropped. A later analysis removed 450 to 600 highly shared, low-generation-probability nucleotide sequences to deal with suspected cross-contamination and a sequencing artifact. A later analysis calculated a clonal expansion index for each public chain from normalized within-repertoire ranks of inferred template counts. In a later analysis, generation probabilities were computed using a VDJ recombination model fitted to out-of-frame rearrangements, and the results were checked against IGoR. In a later analysis, hypergeometric tests were used to score TCR-TCR, TCR-HLA and TCR-CMV co-occurrence, with a repertoire-size bias correction applied to TCR pairs. False discovery rates were estimated in a later analysis by permuting HLA or CMV assignments 20 times. In a later analysis, co-occurring TCRs were grouped using DBSCAN, and TCRdist sequence similarity was added for clustering within HLA-allele-positive subsets. Repertoires with fewer than 30,000 or more than 120,000 public chains, plus five repertoires with anomalous nucleotide sharing, were excluded from co-occurrence clustering. In TCRdb, the immuneACCESS table is reduced to in-frame sequences with V and J assigned. These tables do not hold every clone; where another copy was compared, an unresolved V gene accounts for under half, and the others remain unexplained. V, J and clone size derive from that table, while D and trimming were established from the DNA sequence. The sample includes a few hundred thousand clones, with approximately 80% observed a single time. The ten largest clones capture about 1.4% of the sample.

The cohort consisted of 666 healthy bone marrow donors. All cohort members were sampled while nominally healthy, although unrecorded immune exposures were likely present. The donor was CMV seronegative and belonged to the group of around 350 seronegative cohort members. A peripheral blood sample was provided by each donor, and peripheral blood mononuclear cells were used for TCR beta sequencing. Genomic DNA extraction from the blood cell samples was performed with the Qiagen DNeasy Blood Extraction Kit. The rearrangement combines TRBV7-2 with TRBJ2-7; TRBD2 lines up with 8 middle nucleotides. The sequenced sample was PBMCs. This receptor was taken from a girl between 5 and 17 years old in good health and CMV-seronegative. In nucleotides, the sequence is TGTGCCAGCAGCTCCCGCCGGGGGGGCAAATACGAGCAGTACTTC. This is translated as CASSSRRGGKYEQYF.